Shown below are 2 T cell receptor beta chains from a single sample sequenced in a study of blood T cell repertoires in COVID-19. TCRdb's copy holds only in-frame clones and misses some; the assay was immunoSEQ multiplex PCR. The sample has about 300,000 clones; 86% are singletons. The sample taken for sequencing was peripheral blood. These receptors were taken from a woman aged 45-60 years with acute or convalescent COVID-19.

This chain joins TRBV6-5 and TRBJ2-7; D may be TRBD2 (5 bases). V lost 0 bases and J 3 bases, leaving 15 bases between the germline ends. CDR1 and CDR2 from the germline V gene are MNHEY and SVGAGI. The CDR3 is 16 residues long. CDR3 sequence (DNA): TGTGCCAGCAGTTACTCGATAGGTACTAGGAACTACGAGCAGTACTTC. This codes for CASSYSIGTRNYEQYF.

The chain employs TRBV27 and TRBJ2-7; D not certain. The CDR3 has 14 amino acids. The ends were cut back, 4 bases at V and 0 bases at J, with 10 bases in the middle. In germline, CDR1 is MNHEY, CDR2 SMNVEV (reference sequence). The CDR3 region is CASSSRSYSYEQYF. CDR3 coding DNA: TGTGCCAGCAGTTCGAGGTCCTACTCCTACGAGCAGTACTTC.